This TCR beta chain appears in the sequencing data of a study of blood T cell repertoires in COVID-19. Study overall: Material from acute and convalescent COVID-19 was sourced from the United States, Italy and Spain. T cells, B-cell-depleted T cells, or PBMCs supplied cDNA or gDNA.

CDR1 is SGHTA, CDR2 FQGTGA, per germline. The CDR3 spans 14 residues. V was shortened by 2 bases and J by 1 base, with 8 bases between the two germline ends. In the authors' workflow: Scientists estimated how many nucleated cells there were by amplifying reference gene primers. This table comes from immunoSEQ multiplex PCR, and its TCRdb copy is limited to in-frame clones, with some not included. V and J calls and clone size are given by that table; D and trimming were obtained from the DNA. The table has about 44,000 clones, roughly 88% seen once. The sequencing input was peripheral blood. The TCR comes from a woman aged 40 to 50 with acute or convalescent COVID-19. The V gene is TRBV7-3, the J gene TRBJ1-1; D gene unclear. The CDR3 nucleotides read TGTGCCAGCAGCTTAGTCCCAGGGAACACTGAAGCTTTCTTT. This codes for CASSLVPGNTEAFF.